This record concerns one T cell receptor (beta chain) sequence. Its cognate antigen has yet to be identified. Within one base of it there is no much larger clone, and no base qualities were kept. This specimen belongs to a study of shared clonotypes between healthy human individuals (TCRdb year 2020). Regarding the study in general: A couple of women and a few men aged 18 to 49 years were included in the cohort. To estimate repertoire size and how much clonotype sharing occurs between individuals, the study deeply sequenced the blood TCR repertoires of about 5 healthy adults. Libraries were prepared and TCR repertoires were sequenced by different laboratories using diverse techniques, in order to increase sequencing depth and limit assay-specific biases. For each donor, three plates each were used for CD4 naive and CD4 memory, two plates were used for CD8 naive, and one plate was used for CD8 memory. Per donor, leukapheresis produced somewhere between about 0.85 and 10 billion PBMCs.

Using the deep immunoSEQ assay, TCR CDR3 regions were amplified from genomic DNA by multiplex PCR. Genomic DNA extracted from each cell subset was distributed evenly over all wells of several immunoSEQ 96-well plates, and each plate served as one replicate. For sorted subsets, approximately 210 ng genomic DNA, equal to tens of thousands of T cell genomes, was loaded into each replicate PCR. The purified libraries were quantified using a Qubit 3.0 fluorometer, sized with a Bioanalyzer 2100, and then quantified again using the KAPA Library Quantification kit. A separate single-read 150-cycle Illumina NextSeq 550 flow cell was used to sequence each immunoSEQ 96-well plate. Per the original workflow: The immunoSEQ output contained only junctional sequences without quality scores, so filtering could not match that applied to full-length reads. To assign V/J genes and CDR3, sequences were annotated against IMGT germline references using PyIR, a Python wrapper for IgBLAST v1.9. Any read was removed if the V/J assignment was weak (E-value above 1e-6), the CDR3 was missing, or the read contained stop codons, out-of-frame junctions, or ambiguous translated residues. V3J clonotypes were defined by identical inferred V gene, J gene, and CDR3 amino acid sequence. Percentage overlap between repertoires was computed as shared unique clonotypes divided by the size of the smaller repertoire. Repertoire richness was assessed with RTK rarefaction, the Chao1 estimator, and Recon v2.1 estimates of unobserved clonotypes. Generation probabilities were computed with OLGA for all TCRbeta clonotypes obtained by the gDNA method from several donors. TCRdb holds this immuneACCESS table with in-frame rearrangements only. Some clones are missing; in checked studies, unresolved V genes explain under half, and the rest has no known cause. V and J calls and clone size come straight from that table; D and trimming were deduced from the DNA. The sample data list about 590,000 clones, and around 95% of these were observed just once. The ten largest make up 0.085% to 0.11% of the sample.

CD8 naive samples were CD45RO-negative cells positively selected for CCR7, giving a CD45RA+CCR7+ population that excluded TemRA cells. Donors were healthy HIV-negative adults with no recently reported acute infections or vaccinations. Only Caucasian adults living in Nashville, Tennessee, USA were represented among the donors. After blood collection by leukapheresis, PBMCs were isolated using Ficoll-Histopaque density gradient centrifugation and then cryopreserved in the vapor phase of liquid nitrogen. Purity and quantity of every magnetically sorted T cell population were checked by analytical flow cytometry. Genomic DNA was isolated from every sorted fraction and measured by UV absorbance on a Nanodrop 2000c. The research as a whole found: Pairwise subsampling led to the expectation that sequencing depth would affect the degree of clonotype sharing among donors. Incomplete sequencing was indicated by rarefaction of sorted-subset datasets, despite the large sequencing depth. Naive subsets generally had larger estimated clonotype richness than memory subsets. Because the study included only a small number of donors, the genetic and exposure-history diversity represented was limited. Compared with non-shared clonotypes, clonotypes shared by all four sorted-subset donors had higher generation probabilities. When a handful of donors were compared, the shared fraction of clonotypes was 5% to 6.5% for naive CD4, roughly 3.4% for naive CD8, 2% to 2.5% for memory CD4, and 0.35% to 0.4% for memory CD8. Sampling was restricted to blood, and TCR repertoires in tissues likely differ from the TCR repertoires found in blood.

This TCR was sampled from a woman aged 30 to 39 in good health. Sequencing was carried out using naive CD8+ T cells sorted from blood. The intended sense of this specimen's cell subset or site label: CD45RA+CCR7+.

Here the CDR3 is given as CASSLFGLGNTGELFF. The sequenced DNA: TGTGCCAGCAGTTTGTTCGGATTAGGGAACACCGGGGAGCTGTTTTTT. The V and J segments used are TRBV27 and TRBJ2-2, with the D segment identity uncertain. V is clipped by 3 bases and J by 1 base, and the sequence between their germline boundaries is 12 bases long. The CDR3 contains 16 residues, cysteine and phenylalanine counted. Just CDR3 DNA is preserved here, 48 bases in frame from base 1. The germline V gene (reference sequence) gives CDR1 as MNHEY and CDR2 as SMNVEV.